Listed below are T cell receptor beta chains from one sample, sequenced in a study of CD8 T cells in ankylosing spondylitis. Each CDR3 protein gets one entry after TCRdb re-called the 5' RACE reads with MiXCR. Among about 190,000 distinct CDR3 sequences, approximately 13% were seen once, and the ten largest hold 8% to 13%. Sequences were obtained from blood, either unsorted or a sorted T cell fraction (not recorded which). The receptors come from a female donor with ankylosing spondylitis or in good health (not recorded which). The CDR3 runs from the conserved cysteine through the conserved F or W. The D gene is left open where the match is weak. Size is omitted from some rows. Given values are once, few, many or a class for expanded clones.

J | D | V | size | CDR3 | DNA
TRBJ2-3 | TRBD2 | TRBV7-2 | many | CASSLGGGRDTQYF | TGTGCCAGCAGCTTAGGAGGCGGGAGGGATACGCAGTATTTT
TRBJ2-6 | TRBD2 | TRBV7-3 | NA | CASSLEASGSSPGANVLTF | TGTGCCAGCAGCTTAGAGGCTAGCGGGAGCTCCCCTGGGGCCAACGTCCTGACTTTC
TRBJ1-4 | NA | TRBV12-3/TRBV12-4 | many | CASRYLGGREKLFF | TGTGCCAGCAGATACCTAGGGGGACGAGAAAAACTGTTTTTT
TRBJ2-5 | TRBD2 | TRBV5-1 | many | CASSRSGKIQETQYF | TGCGCCAGCAGCCGGAGCGGGAAGATCCAAGAGACCCAGTACTTC
TRBJ2-7 | NA | TRBV7-9 | many | CASSLSPQYEQYF | TGTGCCAGCAGCTTATCCCCGCAGTACGAGCAGTACTTC
TRBJ1-2 | TRBD1 | TRBV15 | NA | CATSRLTGTGYTF | TGTGCCACCAGCAGATTGACAGGGACTGGCTACACCTTC
TRBJ2-4 | NA | TRBV20-1 | many | CSALAAKNIQYF | TGCAGTGCTTTAGCGGCCAAAAACATTCAGTACTTC
TRBJ1-4 | NA | TRBV7-2 | few | CASSLGGTKVPVLF | TGTGCCAGCAGCTTAGGGGGGACAAAAGTACCCGTACTTTTT
TRBJ2-2 | NA | TRBV7-2 | NA | CASSLVRGAGELFF | TGTGCCAGCAGCTTAGTTCGGGGAGCCGGGGAGCTGTTTTTT
TRBJ1-1 | NA | TRBV14 | many | CASSQGHTEAFF | TGTGCCAGCAGCCAGGGCCACACTGAAGCTTTCTTT
TRBJ1-5 | NA | TRBV20-1 | NA | CSAARFAGDSNQPQHF | TGCAGTGCTGCCCGGTTTGCGGGGGATAGCAATCAGCCCCAGCATTTT
TRBJ1-1 | NA | TRBV3-1 | NA | CASSAGRRGRFEAFF | TGTGCCAGCAGCGCAGGACGCAGGGGCCGTTTTGAAGCTTTCTTT
TRBJ2-6 | TRBD1 | TRBV28 | NA | CASSISGGAGANVLTF | TGTGCCAGCAGTATCTCAGGGGGCGCTGGGGCCAACGTCCTGACTTTC
TRBJ2-5 | TRBD1 | TRBV6-5 | many | CASSYGSPQGWETQYF | TGTGCCAGCAGTTACGGGTCCCCACAGGGGTGGGAGACCCAGTACTTC
TRBJ2-2 | TRBD2 | TRBV19 | few | CASSISLAAGDTGELFF | TGTGCCAGTAGTATAAGCCTAGCGGCGGGAGACACCGGGGAGCTGTTTTTT
TRBJ2-7 | NA | TRBV5-1 | NA | CASSPLPEQYF | TGCGCCAGCAGCCCCCTGCCCGAGCAGTACTTC
TRBJ2-1 | TRBD2 | TRBV12-3/TRBV12-4 | many | CAGGGGGSYNEQFF | TGTGCCGGAGGCGGCGGGGGCTCCTACAATGAGCAGTTCTTC
TRBJ1-1 | TRBD1 | TRBV29-1 | many | CSAPEQGAEAFF | TGCAGCGCCCCGGAACAGGGGGCTGAAGCTTTCTTT
TRBJ1-2 | NA | TRBV5-5 | many | CASSLEVGARPYGYTF | TGTGCCAGCAGCTTGGAAGTTGGCGCCCGCCCATATGGCTACACCTTC
TRBJ1-5 | NA | TRBV5-4 | NA | CASSSRASGSGRQPQHF | TGTGCCAGCAGCTCCCGAGCTTCGGGGAGTGGGAGGCAGCCCCAGCATTTT
TRBJ2-7 | NA | TRBV3-1 | many | CATGDPYEQYF | TGTGCCACAGGGGATCCCTACGAGCAGTACTTC
TRBJ2-1 | TRBD2 | TRBV5-1 | many | CASSAGGLADMNGEQFF | TGCGCCAGCAGCGCCGGCGGACTAGCGGACATGAATGGTGAGCAGTTCTTC
TRBJ1-2 | NA | TRBV7-9 | NA | CASGSPWGYGYTF | TGTGCCAGCGGGTCACCGTGGGGCTATGGCTACACCTTC
TRBJ1-1 | NA | TRBV27 | NA | CASSPLRPVGEAFF | TGTGCCAGCAGTCCCCTCCGACCCGTAGGTGAAGCTTTCTTT
TRBJ2-3 | NA | TRBV5-1 | many | CASSSLQADTQYF | TGCGCCAGCAGCTCCCTTCAGGCAGATACGCAGTATTTT
TRBJ1-1 | NA | TRBV5-1 | many | CASSLAPGPSTEAFF | TGCGCCAGCAGCTTGGCCCCGGGTCCTTCCACTGAAGCTTTCTTT